This T cell receptor (beta chain) appears in the sequencing data of a study of beta chain features in type 1 diabetes. The wider study: All samples yielded around 98 million examined sorted cells.

Every isolated RNA sample was fully reverse transcribed, so sequencing captured expressed TCRB transcripts. An average of around 3.9 million reads was obtained for naive, central memory and regulatory T cell samples. TCRdb's copy holds only in-frame clones and misses some; the assay was immunoSEQ multiplex PCR. The sample shows 550,000 to 850,000 clones, roughly an eighth of them seen only once. Germline CDR1 reads SGHVS; CDR2 reads FQNEAQ. After removal of 5 bases from V and 8 bases from J, the junction contained 11 bases not matched to a gene. The CDR3 is 15 amino acids. This clone showed up just a few times. The antigen remains undetermined. Study results and caveats: The study found fewer insertions and more deletions at VDJ junctions in type 1 diabetes patients. Within each of all four CD4+ subsets, Type 1 diabetes patients had TCRB CDR3s that were moderately but significantly shorter.

Central memory, naive, regulatory and stem cell-like memory CD4+ cells were sorted by CD45RO/CCR7/CD25/CD127/CD95/CD27. This receptor was obtained from a man aged 18 to 29 with type 1 diabetes. The chain couples TRBV7-8 to TRBJ2-1; 8 bases are shared with TRBD2. Sequencing was carried out using naive CD4+ T cells from blood. Here the CDR3 reads CASSKLRTSLDEQFF. CDR3 sequence (DNA): TGTGCCAGCAGCAAGCTGCGGACTAGCTTAGATGAGCAGTTCTTC.